This T cell receptor beta chain was captured by sequencing in a study of shared T cell receptors in the human thymus. Sequencing used immunoSEQ multiplex PCR; TCRdb keeps in-frame clones, though not all of them. This sample has over 650,000 clones, with 70% to 90% found just once. These same records also appear under a second study, on human thymus T cells.

The clonotype was recovered from a boy in the first two years of life with a congenital heart defect. The sequenced sample consisted of thymocytes.

Written as DNA, the CDR3 is TGTGCCAGCAGCTCCCTTTACAGCCAGAACACTGAAGCTTTCTTT. It yields the protein CASSSLYSQNTEAFF. This chain connects TRBV7-6 to TRBJ1-1; D remains unclear. Between the trimmed V and J ends, which lost 4 bases and 1 base, there was a span of 13 bases. The CDR3 totals 15 residues. Germline CDR1 and CDR2: SGHVS and FNYEAQ.